This section outlines one T cell receptor (beta chain) sequence together with its context. This record comes from a study of T cell clonotyping in hematopoietic cell transplantation. Assay: immunoSEQ multiplex PCR; the TCRdb copy retains only in-frame clones and omits some. The sample carries 10,000 to 15,000 clones, around 85% recorded once. CDR1 is SGHAT, CDR2 FQNNGV, per germline. Trimming took 7 bases from V and 1 from J, leaving 22 bases between them. There are 17 residues in the CDR3. The starting material was PBMCs, obtained 100 days after allogeneic stem cell transplant. The clonotype was recovered from a female patient in her 40s who had an allogeneic stem cell transplant from a related donor, so T cells may come from the graft donor. Some clones in this sample may be carry-over from other donors' samples. The rearrangement links TRBV11-2 to TRBJ2-5; D unclear. The CDR3 loop reads CASTPHGQFITQETQYF. The CDR3 nucleotides read TGTGCCAGCACCCCCCATGGCCAGTTTATTACCCAAGAGACCCAGTACTTC. Using reference TRBV11-2 and TRBJ2-5 for the parts outside the CDR3, the full variable domain is EAGVAQSPRYKIIEKRQSVAFWCNPISGHATLYWYQQILGQGPKLLIQFQNNGVVDDSQLPKDRFSAERLKGVDSTLKIQPAKLEDSAVYLCASTPHGQFITQETQYFGPGTRLLVL.